What follows are 26 T cell receptor beta chains derived from one specimen sequenced in a study of OX40 agonist ivuxolimab in advanced cancers. Assay: immunoSEQ multiplex PCR; the TCRdb copy retains only in-frame clones and omits some. Of roughly 70,000 clones detected, 70% to 90% appear once; the ten largest clones hold over 9.5%. This material consisted of CD4+ or CD8+ T cells sorted from blood, taken in a trial of the OX40 agonist ivuxolimab. These receptors all stem from an adult with an advanced solid tumor such as melanoma, head and neck, liver or kidney cancer.

The V and J genes are TRBV7-8 and TRBJ2-1; 15 bases match TRBD2. Germline CDR1 is SGHVS and CDR2 is FQNEAQ. The CDR3 is made up of 20 amino acids. Trimming at V came to 2 bases and at J to 0 bases, leaving 8 bases not matched to a gene. The CDR3, as DNA: TGTGCCAGCAGCTTACTTCCGGGACTAGCGGGGGGTCCCTCCTACAATGAGCAGTTCTTC. It is translated as CASSLLPGLAGGPSYNEQFF.

The chain carries TRBV5-1 and TRBJ2-3; 7 bases match TRBD1. The germline V gene encodes CDR1 SGHRS and CDR2 YFSETQ. The trim removed 1 base at V and 5 bases at J, leaving 10 bases unmatched. CDR3 size: 16 residues. CDR3 loop: CASSLPQGVMGDTQYF. CDR3 nucleotide sequence: TGCGCCAGCAGCTTGCCGCAGGGGGTGATGGGAGATACGCAGTATTTT. Full variable domain (rest looked up from reference TRBV5-1 and TRBJ2-3): KAGVTQTPRYLIKTRGQQVTLSCSPISGHRSVSWYQQTPGQGLQFLFEYFSETQRNKGNFPGRFSGRQFSNSRSEMNVSTLELGDSALYLCASSLPQGVMGDTQYFGPGTRLTVL.

The chain uses TRBV27 and TRBJ2-2; D is possibly TRBD2 (5 bases). V shed 6 bases and J shed 6 bases, with 14 bases lying between them. From germline, CDR1 is MNHEY and CDR2 SMNVEV (reference sequence). The CDR3 loop spans 14 amino acids. The CDR3 DNA sequence: TGTGCCAGCAGGGACCTAGCCCGCCCCGGGGAGCTGTTTTTT. Translating it yields CASRDLARPGELFF.

The chain uses TRBV6-5 and TRBJ2-3, with D unresolved. The V end lost 10 bases, the J end lost 1 base, and 18 bases lay between the germline ends. CDR3 length: 15 residues. Germline V lookup: CDR1 MNHEY, CDR2 SVGAGI. In nucleotides, the CDR3 is TGTGCCACCTCCTCCCCCTCGGTCGGCACAGATACGCAGTATTTT. Translated, it gives CATSSPSVGTDTQYF.

The rearrangement links TRBV9 to TRBJ2-3; 8 bases map to TRBD2. Germline values: CDR1 SGDLS, CDR2 YYNGEE. The CDR3 contains 18 residues. Unmatched junction bases numbered 17, after V lost 4 bases and J lost 4 bases. Written as DNA, the CDR3 is TGTGCCAGCAGCCCTTTAGGGATGAGCGGGGGAAGCCCAGATACGCAGTATTTT. It translates to CASSPLGMSGGSPDTQYF. Full variable domain (outside the CDR3, taken from reference TRBV9 and TRBJ2-3): DSGVTQTPKHLITATGQRVTLRCSPRSGDLSVYWYQQSLDQGLQFLIQYYNGEERAKGNILERFSAQQFPDLHSELNLSSLELGDSALYFCASSPLGMSGGSPDTQYFGPGTRLTVL.

The chain employs TRBV9 and TRBJ1-2; D perhaps matches TRBD1 (6 bases). The CDR3 is made up of 16 amino acids. The germline V gene has CDR1 SGDLS and CDR2 YYNGEE. Trimming stripped 4 bases from V and 6 bases from J, with 22 bases between. The CDR3 region is CASSPRGGAEADGYTF. CDR3 bases: TGTGCCAGCAGCCCCCGGGGGGGGGCGGAAGCCGATGGCTACACCTTC.

V gene TRBV2 combines with J gene TRBJ2-4, with D maybe TRBD1 (5 bases). The CDR3 length is 15 residues. CDR1 and CDR2 from the germline V gene are SNHLY and FYNNEI. With 3 bases removed from V and 0 bases from J, the gap between germline ends came to 9 bases. The CDR3 coding sequence is TGTGCCAGCAGTGAGAGACAGTTAGCCAAAAACATTCAGTACTTC. This encodes CASSERQLAKNIQYF. Using reference TRBV2 and TRBJ2-4 for the parts outside the CDR3, the full variable domain is EPEVTQTPSHQVTQMGQEVILRCVPISNHLYFYWYRQILGQKVEFLVSFYNNEISEKSEIFDDQFSVERPDGSNFTLKIRSTKLEDSAMYFCASSERQLAKNIQYFGAGTRLSVL.

The genes are TRBV27 and TRBJ1-2, with D tentatively TRBD1 (5 bases). Trimming removed 3 bases at V and 4 bases at J, with 12 bases between. This CDR3 has 14 residues. CDR1 and CDR2 from the germline V gene are MNHEY and SMNVEV (reference sequence). The CDR3 here is CASSLGDARYGYTF. CDR3 nucleotides: TGTGCCAGCAGTTTGGGGGACGCACGCTATGGCTACACCTTC.

This clone was detected once. The chain has TRBV9 and TRBJ2-1; TRBD2 matches at 8 bases. The CDR3 is 16 amino acids. The V gene's germline CDR1 is SGDLS and CDR2 YYNGEE. J was trimmed by 7 bases and V by 4 bases; bases with no gene match: 13. The CDR3 bases are TGTGCCAGCAGCCCCAATACGGGGACTAGTGTGAATGAGCAGTTCTTC. Protein: CASSPNTGTSVNEQFF.

The V call is TRBV7-3, the J call TRBJ2-5, with TRBD2 matching 8 bases. V trimming: 5 bases; J trimming: 3 bases; junction bases outside the gene matches: 8. The CDR3 extends over 15 amino acids. Germline V lookup: CDR1 SGHTA, CDR2 FQGTGA. The DNA of the CDR3 is TGTGCCAGCAGCCCAAAGTTCGGGGGGGAAGAGACCCAGTACTTC. Translated, it gives CASSPKFGGEETQYF.

The rearrangement uses TRBV7-9 and TRBJ1-2, with 9 bases identical to TRBD1. CDR3 length: 13 residues. Germline values: CDR1 SEHNR, CDR2 FQNEAQ (reference sequence). Trimming removed 6 bases from V and 6 bases from J; junction bases left unmatched: 5. CDR3 DNA sequence: TGTGCCAGCAGTTTACAGGGGGCTGATGGCTACACCTTC. It specifies CASSLQGADGYTF.

V and J are TRBV7-8 and TRBJ2-1; the match to TRBD2 covers 10 bases. The CDR3 contains 15 residues. CDR1 and CDR2 (germline): SGHVS, FQNEAQ. V lost 2 bases to trimming and J lost 5 bases; unmatched junction nucleotides: 3. The CDR3: CASSLTSGANNEQFF. DNA for the CDR3: TGTGCCAGCAGCTTAACTAGCGGGGCGAACAATGAGCAGTTCTTC.

This clone showed up many times. The rearrangement links TRBV27 to TRBJ1-5; D gene unclear. Germline CDR1 MNHEY, CDR2 SMNVEV (reference sequence). The V end was cut by 0 bases, the J end by 4 bases, with 13 bases between. CDR3 length: 16 residues. Here the CDR3 DNA reads TGTGCCAGCAGTTTATCCGTGGCAGCCGGTAATCAGCCCCAGCATTTT. Protein: CASSLSVAAGNQPQHF.

J is TRBJ1-4 and V is TRBV19; D may be TRBD1 (5 bases). V shed 5 bases and J shed 7 bases, with 11 bases lying between them. Germline CDR1 reads LNHDA; CDR2 reads SQIVND (reference sequence). This CDR3 comprises 13 residues. DNA for the CDR3: TGTGCCAGTAGTGATGGAGGGGCTGAAAAACTGTTTTTT. The encoded protein is CASSDGGAEKLFF.

The chain uses TRBV10-1 and TRBJ2-7, with D uncertain. V was cut by 3 bases and J by 4 bases, with 4 bases left in between. Germline CDR1 reads WNHNN; CDR2 reads SYGVQD (reference sequence). The CDR3 contains 11 residues. CDR3 sequence reads: CASSDSYEQYF. In DNA, the CDR3 is TGCGCCAGCAGTGACTCTTACGAGCAGTACTTC.

This chain connects TRBV23-1 to TRBJ1-2; 8 nucleotides align to TRBD1. TRBV23-1 belongs to the ORF category, with a function that is uncertain. This CDR3 comprises 18 residues. V was clipped by 2 bases and J by 4 bases; unmatched bases: 15. The CDR3 DNA reads as TGCGCCAGCAGTCAAACCGGGACAGGACCCTTTACGGGCTATGGCTACACCTTC. Translating gives CASSQTGTGPFTGYGYTF.

This clone was picked up a small number of times. This chain joins TRBV7-9 and TRBJ2-3; a weak D match, TRBD2 (5 bases). Between the trimmed V and J ends, which lost 1 base and 2 bases, there was a span of 10 bases. The CDR3 loop spans 15 amino acids. The germline V gene encodes CDR1 SEHNR and CDR2 FQNEAQ (reference sequence). The CDR3 bases are TGTGCCAGCAGCTTAGACGGGAAGCTCACAGATACGCAGTATTTT. Translated: CASSLDGKLTDTQYF.

This clone was detected once. The V and J genes are TRBV4-1 and TRBJ2-7; 12 nucleotides line up with TRBD2. After removal of 3 bases from V and 1 base from J, the junction contained 1 base not matched to a gene. Germline V gene sequence: CDR1 MGHRA, CDR2 YSYEKL. The CDR3 extends over 15 amino acids. This CDR3 reads CASSQTSGGSYEQYF. The CDR3 coding sequence is TGCGCCAGCAGCCAGACTAGCGGGGGTTCCTACGAGCAGTACTTC.

This clone was seen just once. This sequence joins TRBV27 and TRBJ2-3; 10 nucleotides agree with TRBD2. The CDR3 has 15 amino acids. Trimming took 7 bases from V and 2 from J; bases not matched to a gene: 6. CDR1 MNHEY and CDR2 SMNVEV come from the germline V gene (reference sequence). The CDR3 DNA reads as TGTGCCAGCACCCCGGGACTAGCGTACACAGATACGCAGTATTTT. It encodes CASTPGLAYTDTQYF.

J is TRBJ2-1 and V is TRBV9, with 9 positions matching TRBD2. The germline V gene has CDR1 SGDLS and CDR2 YYNGEE. The CDR3 totals 16 residues. V lost 3 bases and J lost 0; bases outside the gene matches: 4. This chain's CDR3 is CASSDKTSGSYNEQFF. As DNA, the CDR3 is TGTGCCAGCAGCGATAAGACTAGCGGCTCCTACAATGAGCAGTTCTTC.

The chain carries TRBV4-1 and TRBJ1-2; 8 bases align to TRBD1. With 2 bases clipped from V and 7 bases from J, the junction kept 12 bases outside the gene matches. The V gene's germline CDR1 is MGHRA and CDR2 YSYEKL. The CDR3 runs 16 residues. The CDR3 nucleotides are TGCGCCAGCAGCCAAAATCGGGGGACAGGAGTAAGTGGCTACACCTTC. Residues: CASSQNRGTGVSGYTF.

V gene TRBV11-3 combines with J gene TRBJ1-2, with TRBD1 as a possible D gene (6 bases). The CDR3 runs 12 residues. V lost 8 bases and J lost 3, with 10 bases in between. Germline CDR1 SGHNT, CDR2 YENEEA. For the CDR3, the DNA is TGTGCCAGCTCACAGGGCGACTATGGCTACACCTTC. It translates to CASSQGDYGYTF.

V gene TRBV4-1 combines with J gene TRBJ2-1; D unresolved. Trimming removed 0 bases from V and 2 bases from J, with 8 bases in between. This CDR3 spans 15 amino acids. CDR1 is MGHRA, CDR2 YSYEKL, per germline. CDR3 in DNA: TGCGCCAGCAGCCAAGACACCAACCCCTACAATGAGCAGTTCTTC. It specifies CASSQDTNPYNEQFF.

The chain joins TRBV10-2 to TRBJ2-1; the match to TRBD2 covers 10 bases. This CDR3 has 15 amino acids. Trimming at V came to 8 bases and at J to 2 bases, leaving 6 bases not matched to a gene. Germline CDR1 is WSHSY and CDR2 is SAAADI. For the CDR3, the DNA is TGCGCCAGCGGGGGAGCGGGAGGGCCCTACAATGAGCAGTTCTTC. Encoded protein: CASGGAGGPYNEQFF.

V and J are TRBV2 and TRBJ2-7, with 8 bases aligning to TRBD1. Germline CDR1 and CDR2: SNHLY and FYNNEI. The J segment lost 9 bases and the V segment lost 10 bases, leaving 8 bases of the junction unmatched. The CDR3 length is 11 residues. The CDR3 protein is CAKRQGWSQYF. CDR3 in DNA: TGTGCCAAAAGACAGGGGTGGTCGCAGTACTTC.

This clone was observed once. This chain joins TRBV5-1 and TRBJ1-6; 7 nucleotides agree with TRBD1. After removal of 1 base from V and 7 bases from J, the junction contained 5 bases not matched to a gene. CDR1 and CDR2 from the germline V gene are SGHRS and YFSETQ. The CDR3 runs 15 residues. The CDR3: CASSLLGQQNSPLHF. For the CDR3, the DNA is TGCGCCAGCAGCTTGTTGGGACAGCAGAATTCACCCCTCCACTTT.